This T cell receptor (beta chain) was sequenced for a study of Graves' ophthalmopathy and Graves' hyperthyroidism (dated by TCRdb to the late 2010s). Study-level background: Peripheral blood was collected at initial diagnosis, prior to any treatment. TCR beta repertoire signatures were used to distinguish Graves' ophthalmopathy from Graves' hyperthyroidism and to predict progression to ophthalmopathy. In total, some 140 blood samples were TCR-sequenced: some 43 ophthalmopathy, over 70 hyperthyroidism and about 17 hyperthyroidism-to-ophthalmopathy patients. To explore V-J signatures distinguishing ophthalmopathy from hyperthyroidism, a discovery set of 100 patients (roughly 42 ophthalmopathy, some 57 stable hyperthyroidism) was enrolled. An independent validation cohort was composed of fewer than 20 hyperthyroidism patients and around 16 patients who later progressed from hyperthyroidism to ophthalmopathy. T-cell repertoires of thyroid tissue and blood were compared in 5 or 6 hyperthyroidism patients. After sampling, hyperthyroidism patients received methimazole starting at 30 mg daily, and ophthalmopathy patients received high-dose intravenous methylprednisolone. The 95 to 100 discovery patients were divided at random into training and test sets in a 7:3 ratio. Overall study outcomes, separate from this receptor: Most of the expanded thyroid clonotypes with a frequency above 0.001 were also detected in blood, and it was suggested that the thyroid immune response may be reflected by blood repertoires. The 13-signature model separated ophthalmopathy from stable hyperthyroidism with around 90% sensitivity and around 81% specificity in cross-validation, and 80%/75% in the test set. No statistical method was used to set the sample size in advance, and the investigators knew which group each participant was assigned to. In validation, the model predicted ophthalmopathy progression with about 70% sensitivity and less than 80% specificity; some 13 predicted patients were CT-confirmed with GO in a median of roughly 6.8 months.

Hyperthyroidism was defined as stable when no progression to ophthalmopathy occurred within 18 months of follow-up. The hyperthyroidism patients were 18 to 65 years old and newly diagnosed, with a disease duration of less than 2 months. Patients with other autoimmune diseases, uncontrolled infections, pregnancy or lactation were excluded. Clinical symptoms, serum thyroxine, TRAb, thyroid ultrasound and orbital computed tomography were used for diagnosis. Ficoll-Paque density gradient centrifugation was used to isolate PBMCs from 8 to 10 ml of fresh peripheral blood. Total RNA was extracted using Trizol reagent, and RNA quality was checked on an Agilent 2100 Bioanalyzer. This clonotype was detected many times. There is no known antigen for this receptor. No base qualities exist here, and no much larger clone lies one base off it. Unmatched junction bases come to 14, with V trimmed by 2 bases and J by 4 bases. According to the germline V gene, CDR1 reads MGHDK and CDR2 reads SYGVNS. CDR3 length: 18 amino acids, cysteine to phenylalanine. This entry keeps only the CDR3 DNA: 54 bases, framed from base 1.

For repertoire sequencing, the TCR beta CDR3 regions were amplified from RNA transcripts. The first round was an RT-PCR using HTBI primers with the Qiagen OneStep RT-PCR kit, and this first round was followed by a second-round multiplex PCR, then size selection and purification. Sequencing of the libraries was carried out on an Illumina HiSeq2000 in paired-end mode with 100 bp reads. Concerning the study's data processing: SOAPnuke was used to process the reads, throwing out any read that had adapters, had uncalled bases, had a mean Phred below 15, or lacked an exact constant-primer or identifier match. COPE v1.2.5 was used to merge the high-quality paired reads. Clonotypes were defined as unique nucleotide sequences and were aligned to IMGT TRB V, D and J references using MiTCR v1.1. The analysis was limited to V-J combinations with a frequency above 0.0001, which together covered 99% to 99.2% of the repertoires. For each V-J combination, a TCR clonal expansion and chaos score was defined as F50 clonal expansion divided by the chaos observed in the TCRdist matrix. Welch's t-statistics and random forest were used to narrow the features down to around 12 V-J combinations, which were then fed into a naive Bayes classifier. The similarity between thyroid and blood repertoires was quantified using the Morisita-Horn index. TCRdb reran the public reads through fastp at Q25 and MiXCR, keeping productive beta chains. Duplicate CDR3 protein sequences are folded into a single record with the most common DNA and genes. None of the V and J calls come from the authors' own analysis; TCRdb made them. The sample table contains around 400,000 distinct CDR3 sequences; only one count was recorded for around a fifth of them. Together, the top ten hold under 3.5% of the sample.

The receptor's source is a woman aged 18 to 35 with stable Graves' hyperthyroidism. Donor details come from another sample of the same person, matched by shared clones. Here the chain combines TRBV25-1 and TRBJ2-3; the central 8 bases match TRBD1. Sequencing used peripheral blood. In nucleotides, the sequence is TGTGCCAGCAGTGAACAAGGACAGGGCCGCTCCGGATCAGATACGCAGTATTTT. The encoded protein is CASSEQGQGRSGSDTQYF.